This TCR beta chain was identified in a study of shared clonotypes between healthy human individuals. Looked up from germline, CDR1 is MGHDK and CDR2 is SYGVNS. Trimming pared 6 bases from V and 6 bases from J, leaving 15 bases between. The CDR3 is 14 residues long. With respect to this clone: Its target is unknown.

Study findings and constraints: The generation probabilities recorded for non-shared clonotypes fell below those of clonotypes shared by all four donors. Sharing across several donors was seen in about 5% of naive CD4 clonotypes. Generally, estimated richness proved larger in naive subsets than it did in memory subsets.

Replicate sorted-subset PCRs were loaded with 150 to 250 ng DNA, about 30,000 T cell genomes. The method was immunoSEQ multiplex PCR; TCRdb's version includes in-frame clones alone and lacks a portion of them. The sample contains 1.6 million or so clones, around 98.5% of which appear only once. This sequence joins TRBV25-1 and TRBJ1-5, with D possibly matching TRBD1 (5 bases). The receptor comes from a man aged 25 to 40 in good health. Sequenced sample: naive CD4+ T cells sorted from blood. The sample's subset: CD45RA+ positively selected. CDR3 in DNA: TGTGCCAGCAGCCCTGCCAGGGTTCTTCAGCCCCAGCATTTT. As protein: CASSPARVLQPQHF.